These 25 T cell receptor beta chains were sequenced from one sample in a study of T cells in Graves' hyperthyroidism and ophthalmopathy. Amplified TCR beta CDR3 regions derived from RNA transcripts. Using the HTBI primer set, a first-round RT-PCR was run on the TCR CDR3. TCRdb reanalysed the multiplex PCR reads using MiXCR and keeps one entry per CDR3 protein. Of almost 600,000 distinct CDR3 sequences listed, approximately 14% are singletons. The source material was blood. These receptors were taken from a woman in her 30s with Graves' hyperthyroidism that later progressed to Graves' ophthalmopathy.

V usage is TRBV5-1 and J usage is TRBJ2-1; 7 bases fit TRBD2. The V gene end was trimmed by 3 bases and the J gene end by 3 bases; junction bases not matched to a gene: 9. The CDR3 covers 16 residues. Germline CDR1 SGHRS, CDR2 YFSETQ. CDR3 sequence reads: CASSSRLGGGYNEQFF. CDR3 sequence (DNA): TGCGCCAGCAGCTCCCGCCTTGGGGGGGGCTACAATGAGCAGTTCTTC.

Note on this clonotype: A read error may account for a junction end that differs from germline. The chain has TRBV5-5 and TRBJ2-3; 7 nucleotides match TRBD2. The CDR3 spans 15 residues. CDR1 is SGHKS and CDR2 is YYEKEE in the germline V gene (reference sequence). As DNA, the CDR3 is TGTGCCAGCAGCTGGCGGGAGCGACTCACAGATACGCAGAATTTT. Its translation is CASSWRERLTDTQNF. Supplemented by reference TRBV5-5 and TRBJ2-3, the full variable domain reads DAGVTQSPTHLIKTRGQQVTLRCSPISGHKSVSWYQQVLGQGPQFIFQYYEKEERGRGNFPDRFSARQFPNYSSELNVNALLLGDSALYLCASSWRERLTDTQNFGPGTRLTVL.

This clonotype was counted at least ten times. J is TRBJ2-2 and V is TRBV11-2; D is perhaps TRBD1 or TRBD2 (6 bases each). V was clipped by 5 bases and J by 3 bases, with 19 bases between them. CDR3 size: 17 residues. Germline-derived CDR1 and CDR2 are SGHAT and FQNNGV. CDR3 in DNA: TGTGCCAGCAGCCCCAGGGGTGGGAGGAACTACACCGGGGAGCTGTTTTTT. This translates into CASSPRGGRNYTGELFF.

This clonotype was counted many times. V gene TRBV10-3 combines with J gene TRBJ2-1; 9 bases line up with TRBD1. V trimming: 5 bases; J trimming: 5 bases; junction bases outside the gene matches: 7. The CDR3 contains 15 residues. In germline, CDR1 is ENHRY, CDR2 SYGVKD. The CDR3 DNA reads as TGTGCCATCAGTTCACCGGGACAGGGCCACAATGAGCAGTTCTTC. It specifies CAISSPGQGHNEQFF.

This clonotype was seen many times. The rearrangement links TRBV19 to TRBJ1-5; D not resolved. The germline CDR1 and CDR2 sequences are LNHDA and SQIVND (reference sequence). This CDR3 comprises 13 residues. Trimming stripped 7 bases from V and 3 bases from J, with 10 bases between. The CDR3 region has the DNA TGTGCCAGTATTAACGGTTACAATCAGCCCCAGCATTTT. It translates to CASINGYNQPQHF.

This clonotype turned up a few times. For the CDR3, the DNA is TGTGCCAGCAGTCGAGACAGGACTAGCGGGAGGGCCGGGAACACCGGGGAGCTGTTTTTT. Its translation: CASSRDRTSGRAGNTGELFF. The chain employs TRBV27 and TRBJ2-2; 15 bases agree with TRBD2. The junction had 11 bases not matched to a gene; V was cut back by 5 bases and J by 1 base. From germline, CDR1 is MNHEY and CDR2 SMNVEV (reference sequence). The CDR3 spans 20 residues.

This clonotype was recorded a few times. This chain joins TRBV12-3 or TRBV12-4 and TRBJ2-4; 7 bases agree with TRBD1. The CDR3 is 14 amino acids. The ends lost 6 bases at V and 6 bases at J; junction bases unmatched: 8. This CDR3 is CASSYQTGTNIQYF. The CDR3, as DNA: TGTGCCAGCAGCTACCAGACAGGGACAAACATTCAGTACTTC.

The chain is built from TRBV28 and TRBJ1-5; TRBD1 might be the D (5 bases). Trimming left V 5 bases short and J 5 bases short, with 13 bases between. CDR1 is MDHEN, CDR2 SYDVKM, per germline. This CDR3 spans 14 amino acids. Here the CDR3 DNA reads TGTGCCAGCAGTCTACCTACAGGTTATCAGCCCCAGCATTTT. Translated: CASSLPTGYQPQHF.

This chain uses TRBV19 with TRBJ1-2; 8 positions agree with TRBD1. With 7 bases clipped from V and 4 bases from J, the junction kept 8 bases outside the gene matches. The CDR3 extends over 14 amino acids. The germline V gene encodes CDR1 LNHDA and CDR2 SQIVND (reference sequence). CDR3 residues: CASIPDRAAYGYTF. The CDR3 nucleotides read TGTGCCAGTATCCCGGACAGGGCGGCCTATGGCTACACCTTC.

There are many counts of this clonotype. This rearrangement joins TRBV20-1 to TRBJ2-1, with a weak D call TRBD2 (5 bases). V lost 7 bases to trimming and J lost 10 bases, with 26 bases between them. The CDR3 sequence is 15 residues long. The V gene's germline CDR1 is DFQATT and CDR2 SNEGSKA (reference sequence). CDR3 bases: TGCAGTGTCAAAGAAGACGGCGGGCTGTCGGAAGAGCAGTTCTTC. As protein: CSVKEDGGLSEEQFF.

The sample holds a few counts of this clonotype. The J gene is TRBJ1-3, the V gene TRBV7-9, with 8 bases aligning to TRBD1. V shed 1 base and J 3 bases; nucleotides not matched to a gene: 8. Germline CDR1 reads SEHNR; CDR2 reads FQNEAQ (reference sequence). CDR3 length: 17 amino acids. CDR3 nucleotides: TGTGCCAGCAGCTTAGTACCGGGACAGGTGGTTGGAAACACCATATATTTT. It translates to CASSLVPGQVVGNTIYF.

This sequence joins TRBV4-1 and TRBJ2-1, with unresolved D. From germline, CDR1 is MGHRA and CDR2 YSYEKL. This CDR3 contains 12 residues. Trimming pared 1 base from V and 9 bases from J, leaving 7 bases between. The CDR3 sequence is CASSQGGSEQFF. The CDR3 nucleotides read TGCGCCAGCAGCCAAGGAGGAAGTGAGCAGTTCTTC.

A word on this clonotype: Being one base from a much bigger clone, this may be a read error. The conserved final phenylalanine or tryptophan is absent from the CDR3, which likely points to a read error. The genes are TRBV14 and TRBJ2-5; D not certain. CDR1 SGHDN and CDR2 FVKESK come from the germline V gene. V lost 10 bases to trimming and J lost 7 bases, with 22 bases between them. This CDR3 is built from 14 residues. Here the CDR3 reads CATSDPLIHGTQYL. The CDR3 nucleotides read TGTGCCACCAGTGACCCCCTGATCCATGGGACCCAGTACCTC.

This clonotype has a count of ten or more. V gene TRBV7-9 combines with J gene TRBJ1-4; TRBD1 might be the D (6 bases). This CDR3 comprises 13 residues. Germline CDR1 and CDR2: SEHNR and FQNEAQ (reference sequence). V was clipped by 5 bases and J by 8 bases, with 12 bases between them. CDR3 DNA: TGTGCCAGCAGCCTCACCGGGGGCGAAAAACTGTTTTTT. Translation gives CASSLTGGEKLFF.

The table lists this clonotype with a few counts. CDR3 protein: CASARDLYEQYF. The CDR3 region has the DNA TGTGCTAGTGCCCGGGACCTCTACGAGCAGTACTTC. This sequence joins TRBV12-5 and TRBJ2-7, with D perhaps TRBD1 or TRBD2 (5 bases each). The V end lost 7 bases, the J end lost 3 bases, and 10 bases lay between the germline ends. The CDR3 length is 12 residues. Germline CDR1 reads LGHNT; CDR2 reads FRNRAP.

There are a few counts of this clonotype. This chain links TRBV6-1 with TRBJ2-2; D is undetermined. Trimming cost V 0 bases and J 4 bases, with 12 bases left between them. This CDR3 is 16 amino acids long. The germline V gene has CDR1 MNHNS and CDR2 SASEGT. CDR3 bases: TGTGCCAGCAGTGAAGCACCCAGAATAGGCACCGGGGAGCTGTTTTTT. Encoded protein: CASSEAPRIGTGELFF.

This clonotype came up many times. An end of the junction does not agree with germline; a read error may underlie this. The rearrangement uses TRBV5-1 and TRBJ1-6, with 9 bases lining up with TRBD1. Germline lookup yields CDR1 SGHRS and CDR2 YFSETQ. The CDR3 has 18 residues. The CDR3 sequence: CASRLEQGAQTYNSPLHF. In nucleotides, the CDR3 is TGCGCCAGCAGGTTGGAACAGGGGGCGCAGACCTATAATTCACCCCTCCACTTT.

The chain uses TRBV6-5 and TRBJ2-7; no firm D call. There are 11 residues in the CDR3. V lost 6 bases, J lost 3 bases, and 6 bases lay in between. Germline-derived CDR1 and CDR2 are MNHEY and SVGAGI. CDR3 in DNA: TGTGCCAGCAGGTACCTCTACGAGCAGTACTTC. Translated: CASRYLYEQYF.

The rearrangement uses TRBV29-1 and TRBJ2-4; a possible D gene is TRBD2 (6 bases). Trimming left V 2 bases short and J 1 base short, with 18 bases between. This CDR3 spans 17 amino acids. Germline V gene data show CDR1 as SQVTM and CDR2 as ANQGSEA. The CDR3 loop reads CSVETFETGVAKNIQYF. DNA for the CDR3: TGCAGCGTTGAAACCTTTGAAACGGGAGTTGCCAAAAACATTCAGTACTTC.

Ten or more counts support this clonotype. The CDR3 here is CATSDVGGSDTQYF. The CDR3 nucleotides are TGTGCCACCAGTGATGTTGGTGGCTCAGATACGCAGTATTTT. The chain combines TRBV24-1 with TRBJ2-3; the D is unclear. This CDR3 contains 14 residues. V was trimmed by 3 bases and J by 4 bases, leaving 10 bases between them. Germline values: CDR1 KGHDR, CDR2 SFDVKD.

The V and J genes are TRBV9 and TRBJ1-3; weak D call: TRBD1 (6 bases). Germline assignment: CDR1 SGDLS and CDR2 YYNGEE. V lost 2 bases, J lost 4 bases, and 13 bases lay in between. The CDR3 contains 15 residues. The CDR3 DNA sequence: TGTGCCAGCAGCGTTTCCACGGGGGCGGGAAACACCATATATTTT. It is translated as CASSVSTGAGNTIYF.

Ten or more counts support this clonotype. V is TRBV27 and J is TRBJ2-7; TRBD2 might be the D (6 bases). The germline V and J ends were trimmed by 4 bases and 3 bases, with 13 bases remaining between them. The germline gives CDR1 MNHEY, CDR2 SMNVEV (reference sequence). There are 14 residues in the CDR3. The CDR3 loop reads CASSSSGLVYEQYF. The CDR3 DNA follows: TGTGCCAGCAGTTCGAGCGGGCTGGTCTACGAGCAGTACTTC.

Only a few counts were recorded for this clonotype. CDR3 sequence reads: CSAPSSTSVEQFF. The DNA for the CDR3 is TGCAGTGCTCCGAGTTCGACTAGCGTTGAGCAGTTCTTC. J is TRBJ2-1 and V is TRBV20-1; the match to TRBD2 covers 8 bases. The V segment lost 5 bases and the J segment 9 bases; nucleotides outside the gene matches: 9. The germline V gene encodes CDR1 DFQATT and CDR2 SNEGSKA (reference sequence). CDR3 length: 13 residues.

CDR3 bases: TGTGCCAGCAGCTTGCGGCTAGCGGGATTCGGGGAGACCCAGTACTTC. Residues: CASSLRLAGFGETQYF. The V and J genes are TRBV5-6 and TRBJ2-5; 9 nucleotides match TRBD2. CDR1 and CDR2 (germline): SGHDT, YYEEEE. Germline trimming cut 1 base from V and 5 bases from J; bases unmatched to any gene: 9. The CDR3 contains 16 residues.

This clonotype was observed many times. The gene calls are TRBV29-1 and TRBJ1-2, with unresolved D. Germline-derived CDR1 and CDR2 are SQVTM and ANQGSEA. The CDR3 spans 12 residues. V shed 2 bases and J shed 6 bases, with 10 bases lying between them. Here the CDR3 DNA reads TGCAGCGTTGAAACTTGGGGAAATGGCTACACCTTC. This codes for CSVETWGNGYTF.